What follows is one TCR beta chain and its context. Profiling relied on immunoSEQ multiplex PCR, and the TCRdb table lists in-frame clones only, not all of them. The sample has a few hundred thousand clones; roughly 87% are singletons. The V end lost 9 bases, the J end lost 3 bases, and 8 bases lay between the germline ends. The CDR3 runs 12 residues. Germline CDR1 and CDR2: KGHDR and SFDVKD. These data belong to a study of blood T cell repertoires in COVID-19. The source material was PBMCs or T cells enriched from blood (not recorded which). The TCR was taken from a woman under 40 who had recovered from COVID-19. The chain uses TRBV24-1 and TRBJ2-1, with TRBD2 as a possible D gene (6 bases). The CDR3 DNA reads TGTGCCACCGCTAGCGACTACAATGAGCAGTTCTTC. This translates into CATASDYNEQFF.